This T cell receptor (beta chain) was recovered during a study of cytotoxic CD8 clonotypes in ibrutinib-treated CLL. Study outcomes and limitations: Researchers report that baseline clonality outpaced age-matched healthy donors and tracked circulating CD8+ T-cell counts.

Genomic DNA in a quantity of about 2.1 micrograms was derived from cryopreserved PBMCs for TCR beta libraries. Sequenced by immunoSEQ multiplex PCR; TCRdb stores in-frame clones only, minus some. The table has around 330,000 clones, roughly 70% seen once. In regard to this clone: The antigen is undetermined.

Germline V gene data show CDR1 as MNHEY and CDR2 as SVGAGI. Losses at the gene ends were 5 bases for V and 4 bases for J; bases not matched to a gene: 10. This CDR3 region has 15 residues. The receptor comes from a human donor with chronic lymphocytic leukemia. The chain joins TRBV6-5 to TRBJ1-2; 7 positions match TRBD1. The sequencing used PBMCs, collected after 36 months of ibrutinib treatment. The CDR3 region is CASSRTGTDLYGYTF. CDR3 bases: TGTGCCAGCAGTAGAACCGGGACAGACCTCTATGGCTACACCTTC.